This T cell receptor beta chain was sequenced during a study of shared clonotypes between healthy human individuals. Sequenced by immunoSEQ multiplex PCR; TCRdb stores in-frame clones only, minus some. This table holds about 660,000 clones, approximately 79% found once. The length of the CDR3 is 14 residues. Germline CDR1 KGHSH, CDR2 LQKENI. V lost 3 bases, J lost 3 bases, and 11 bases lay in between. The rearrangement links TRBV18 to TRBJ2-5; maybe TRBD1 (6 bases). Sequenced sample: memory CD4+ T cells sorted from blood. Documented subset: CD45RA-negative fraction. This TCR was sampled from a woman in her twenties or thirties in good health. The CDR3 sequence: CASSPDSQEETQYF. Written as DNA, the CDR3 is TGTGCCAGCTCACCGGACAGTCAAGAAGAGACCCAGTACTTC.